This T cell receptor (beta chain) originates from a study of Ad26.COV2.S vaccination and SARS-CoV-2 variants. For the study at large: Donor was in the COV1001 Ad26.COV2.S trial arm.

The CDR3 runs to 15 residues. Per the germline V gene, CDR1 is SGDLS and CDR2 is YYNGEE. Trimming took 0 bases from V and 2 from J, leaving 11 bases between them. TCRdb keeps only in-frame clones here, not all; method: immunoSEQ multiplex PCR. This sample carries about 350,000 clones, around nine tenths of them seen once, and the ten largest clones take about 4.6%. Described treatment: some 20 received Ad26.COV2.S at low or high dose, single or two shots; 5 received placebo; per-sample allocation not given. At day 63 after the first vaccine or placebo injection, samples were drawn. The chain has TRBV9 and TRBJ2-5; D possibly corresponds to TRBD1 (5 bases). This clonotype was sampled from a person aged 18-65 years who received the Ad26.COV2.S COVID-19 vaccine or a placebo. Sequencing was performed on peripheral blood, taken in a trial of Ad26.COV2.S vaccine versus placebo. The CDR3 is CASSVGVGPQETQYF. DNA for the CDR3: TGTGCCAGCAGCGTAGGGGTGGGGCCGCAAGAGACCCAGTACTTC.